This T cell receptor (beta chain) was sequenced in a study of CD8+CD57+ T cells in acquired aplastic anemia. Whole-study context: Roughly 3 ug was the average amount of DNA from sorted CD4+ and CD8+ cells. Among healthy donors, CD4+ cells averaged roughly 9.9 million reads.

Genomic DNA constituted the template upon which TCR beta VDJ and CDR3 profiling was performed. TCRdb analysed the reads with MiXCR anew, one entry per CDR3 protein. The data contain around 170,000 distinct CDR3 sequences, about half of them seen just once; the ten biggest clones take up roughly 3%. Study-level results: About 29 CD8+ CDR3 sequences occurred in both the patients and the controls.

Trimming cost V 6 bases and J 5 bases, with 15 bases left between them. Germline CDR1 reads SGHTA; CDR2 reads FQGNSA. This CDR3 has 14 amino acids. On this clonotype itself: The antigen remains undetermined.

The origin of this receptor is a human donor in good health. Input material: sorted CD4+, CD8+, or CD8+CD57+ T cells (not recorded which) from PBMCs. The gene calls are TRBV7-2 and TRBJ2-3, with D tentatively TRBD1 (5 bases). DNA for the CDR3: TGTGCCAGCAGTTCCGTTGGGGCCATAGATACGCAGTATTTT. Residues: CASSSVGAIDTQYF.